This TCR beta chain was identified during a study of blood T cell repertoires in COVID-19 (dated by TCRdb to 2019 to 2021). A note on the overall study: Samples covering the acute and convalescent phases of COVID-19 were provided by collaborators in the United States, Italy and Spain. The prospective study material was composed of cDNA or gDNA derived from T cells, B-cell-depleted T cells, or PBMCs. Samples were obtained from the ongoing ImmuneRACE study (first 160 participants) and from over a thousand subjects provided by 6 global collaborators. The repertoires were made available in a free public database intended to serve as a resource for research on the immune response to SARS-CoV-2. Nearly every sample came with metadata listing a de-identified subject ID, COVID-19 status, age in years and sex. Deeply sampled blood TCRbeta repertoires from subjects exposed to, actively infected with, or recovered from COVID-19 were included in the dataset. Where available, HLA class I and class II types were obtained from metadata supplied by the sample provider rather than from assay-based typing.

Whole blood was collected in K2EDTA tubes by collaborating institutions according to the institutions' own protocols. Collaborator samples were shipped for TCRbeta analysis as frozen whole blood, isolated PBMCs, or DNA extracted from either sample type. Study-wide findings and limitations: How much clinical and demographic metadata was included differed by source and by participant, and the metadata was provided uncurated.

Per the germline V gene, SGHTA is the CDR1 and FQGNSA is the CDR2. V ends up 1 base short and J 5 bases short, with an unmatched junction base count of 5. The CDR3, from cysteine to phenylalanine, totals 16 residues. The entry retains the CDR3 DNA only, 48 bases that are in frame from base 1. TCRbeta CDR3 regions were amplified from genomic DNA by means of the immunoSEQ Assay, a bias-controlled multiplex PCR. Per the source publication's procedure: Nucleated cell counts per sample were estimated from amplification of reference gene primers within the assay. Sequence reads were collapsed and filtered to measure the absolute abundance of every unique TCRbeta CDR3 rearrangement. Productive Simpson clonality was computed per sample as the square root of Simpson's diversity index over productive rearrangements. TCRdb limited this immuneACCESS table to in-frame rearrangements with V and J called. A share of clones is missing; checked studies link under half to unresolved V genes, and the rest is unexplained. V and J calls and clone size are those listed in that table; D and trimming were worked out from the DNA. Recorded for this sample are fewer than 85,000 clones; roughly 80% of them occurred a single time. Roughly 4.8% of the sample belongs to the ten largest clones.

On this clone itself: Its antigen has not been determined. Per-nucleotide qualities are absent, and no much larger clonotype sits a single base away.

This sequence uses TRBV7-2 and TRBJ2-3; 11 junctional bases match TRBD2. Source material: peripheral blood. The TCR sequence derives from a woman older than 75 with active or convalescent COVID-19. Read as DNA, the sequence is TGTGCCAGCAGCTTAGTAGCGGGGGGGCCGGGAGATACGCAGTATTTT. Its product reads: CASSLVAGGPGDTQYF. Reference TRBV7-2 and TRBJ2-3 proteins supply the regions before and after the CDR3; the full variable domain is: GAGVSQSPSNKVTEKGKDVELRCDPISGHTALYWYRQSLGQGLEFLIYFQGNSAPDKSGLPSDRFSAERTGGSVSTLTIQRTQQEDSAVYLCASSLVAGGPGDTQYFGPGTRLTVL.